Below are 7 T cell receptor beta chains sequenced from a single sample in a study of blood T cells in healthy people across ages. A second PCR, run for about 6 to 11 cycles, used a sample-barcoded 5' primer plus a J-beta primer mix. From the 5' RACE reads, TCRdb called clonotypes with MiXCR, one entry per CDR3 protein. The sample lists more than 750,000 distinct CDR3 sequences, almost 30% occurring once. The same specimen was also included in a second study, on T cells of mothers and their children.

Sequenced material: blood. The receptors come from a woman aged 40 to 50 in good health.

The table lists this clonotype with many counts. This rearrangement joins TRBV11-2 to TRBJ1-1; no firm D call. Germline V gives CDR1 SGHAT, CDR2 FQNNGV. V was trimmed by 8 bases and J by 4 bases, leaving 17 bases between them. The length of the CDR3 is 14 residues. The CDR3 nucleotides read TGTGCCAGCGGCAGGTCAAACCGTGGCACTGAAGCTTTCTTT. Translating it yields CASGRSNRGTEAFF.

This clonotype has just a few counts. CDR3 loop: CSARLAGTYNEQFF. CDR3 DNA: TGCAGTGCTCGACTAGCGGGGACCTACAATGAGCAGTTCTTC. The J gene is TRBJ2-1, the V gene TRBV20-1, with 11 bases matching TRBD2. Germline loops: CDR1 DFQATT, CDR2 SNEGSKA (reference sequence). V lost 5 bases to trimming and J lost 2 bases; unmatched junction nucleotides: 2. The CDR3 length is 14 residues.

As concerns this clonotype: A much bigger clone sits one base away, suggesting this may be a read error. This chain links TRBV11-2 with TRBJ1-2; D gene ambiguous. Germline values: CDR1 SGHAT, CDR2 FQNNGV. There are 14 residues in the CDR3. The CDR3 here is CASSSPGLNYGHTF. The CDR3 DNA reads as TGTGCCAGCAGCTCCCCCGGCCTAAACTATGGCCACACCTTC.

This chain links TRBV20-1 with TRBJ1-2; D not certain. The length of the CDR3 is 11 residues. V dropped 4 bases and J dropped 4 bases, with 7 bases sitting between them. The germline V gene encodes CDR1 DFQATT and CDR2 SNEGSKA (reference sequence). The CDR3 loop reads CSANIGYGYTF. CDR3 bases: TGCAGTGCTAACATCGGCTATGGCTACACCTTC.

This clonotype showed up many times. The chain joins TRBV7-2 to TRBJ2-5; TRBD2 matches at 8 bases. The V segment lost 3 bases and the J segment 2 bases; nucleotides outside the gene matches: 5. CDR1 is SGHTA and CDR2 is FQGNSA in the germline V gene. The CDR3 has 15 residues. CDR3 residues: CASSFPGGGQETQYF. DNA for the CDR3: TGTGCCAGCAGCTTCCCGGGGGGGGGACAAGAGACCCAGTACTTC. Looking up the rest from reference TRBV7-2 and TRBJ2-5 gives the full variable domain: GAGVSQSPSNKVTEKGKDVELRCDPISGHTALYWYRQSLGQGLEFLIYFQGNSAPDKSGLPSDRFSAERTGGSVSTLTIQRTQQEDSAVYLCASSFPGGGQETQYFGPGTRLLVL.

V is TRBV7-9 and J is TRBJ1-3; D uncertain. The length of the CDR3 is 14 residues. V gave up 1 base and J gave up 0 bases, with 4 bases separating them. CDR1 is SEHNR, CDR2 FQNEAQ, per germline (reference sequence). The DNA of the CDR3 is TGTGCCAGCAGCTTAGAAACCTCTGGAAACACCATATATTTT. Its protein is CASSLETSGNTIYF.

The table lists this clonotype with a few counts. The chain carries TRBV30 and TRBJ2-3; 8 bases match TRBD2. Germline V gene lookup returns CDR1 GTSNPN and CDR2 SVGIG (reference sequence). This CDR3 comprises 14 residues. The CDR3 DNA reads as TGTGCGGCGGAGGGAGCGGGGGGCACAGATACGCAGTATTTT. This codes for CAAEGAGGTDTQYF.